The present T cell receptor (beta chain) was sequenced within a study of cytomegalovirus exposure and HLA in healthy donors (dated by TCRdb to the late 2010s). About the investigation overall: An earlier analysis of around 600 of the donors reported 250 to 300 Gb of sequence data and 117 million unique TCR beta sequences from about 180 million T cells. Roughly 310 gigabases of sequencing data and roughly 90 million unique TCR sequences were included in an early release covering 500 to 750 HLA-typed donors. Among the roughly 400 genotyped donors, around 79% belonged to the genetic ancestry cluster associated with self-reported Caucasian donors. The study was designed to test whether signatures of past pathogen exposure could be identified by cataloging public T cell receptors. The study profiled the T cell repertoires of under 700 subjects by immunosequencing and related them to cytomegalovirus serostatus. Besides the first cohort of around 700 subjects, a separate validation cohort made up of over 95 different subjects was used. To predict cytomegalovirus infection status, the study brought together high-throughput TCR immunosequencing, statistical association of individual TCRs with disease status, and machine learning. A later analysis re-analyzed previously published TCR beta repertoires from 660 or so donors and added high-resolution HLA genotyping to study TCR occurrence patterns. Rather than using new phenotypic data, the later analysis identified candidate immune exposures from TCR beta sequences and from how often those sequences occurred across donors. To decide whether each TCR beta V gene segment behaved as functional or pseudogenic, an earlier analysis of fewer than 750 of the donors relied on high-throughput TCR beta sequencing. Donor age, sex, ethnicity and CMV serostatus were compiled alongside the repertoire data. Genome-wide SNP genotypes for about three fifths of the roughly 700 donors were used in a later genetic analysis, which treated that subset as a discovery cohort. All discovery cohort repertoires had been generated using a single sequencing platform. Both class I and class II loci were covered by HLA typing, at four-digit resolution. The number of donors typed differed by locus, with roughly 620-640 for A, B, C, DRB1 and DQB1, approximately 500 for DQA1, about 610 for DPA1, and approximately 470 for DPB1. Four or five DR-DQ haplotypes were handled as single units for association and clustering because linkage in the cohort was strong. Across about 380 genotyped donors of the cohort, an average of approximately 240,000 unique TCR beta nucleotide sequences per donor were sequenced, and roughly 18% of those sequences were non-productive.

The protocol used for the library was the immunoSEQ multiplex PCR assay. For the multiplex PCR, a mixture combining 60 forward primers for TCR Vbeta segments and 13 reverse primers for TCR Jbeta segments was used. The CDR3 region of rearranged TCR beta genes was amplified from genomic DNA with a multiplex PCR assay. On the Illumina HiSeq System, the amplified TCR beta libraries were sequenced as 87-base-pair reads. Per the source publication's procedure: A later analysis tallied around 80 million unique TCR beta chains across the 550 to 850 repertoires, and about 12 million of those chains were shared by two or more donors. Raw reads were error-corrected and collapsed into unique sequences by a nearest-neighbor algorithm in which closely related sequences were merged to remove PCR and sequencing errors. V, D and J gene segments were assigned by aligning CDR3 sequences to IMGT reference sequences. Each retained sequence needed at least a six-nucleotide match to both a V gene segment and a J gene segment. A rearrangement counted as productive if the CDR3 had no stop codons and remained in frame with V and J, and every other rearrangement counted as non-productive. CDR3 was defined according to IMGT convention as the region running from the second conserved V-encoded cysteine to the conserved J-encoded phenylalanine. The earlier analysis of a few hundred of the donors excluded sequences that lacked an unambiguous match to a single V gene segment. In an earlier analysis of almost 600 of the donors, a V segment was called functional when productive rearrangements were above 56.7%, and segregating when the standard deviation between donors exceeded 5%. A statistical classification framework was built for diagnosing cytomegalovirus status from the catalog of TCR beta chain sequences. A later analysis assigned V and J genes by comparing TCR nucleotide sequences with IMGT/GENE-DB human TR gene sequences. A later analysis assigned CDR3 sequences and most-parsimonious VDJ recombination scenarios with the TCRdist pipeline. In a later analysis, each TCR beta chain was defined by its CDR3 amino acid sequence together with its V-gene family, and reads lacking a unique V-gene family were excluded. To address suspected cross-contamination and a sequencing artifact, a later analysis removed around 600 highly shared, low-generation-probability nucleotide sequences. A later analysis calculated a clonal expansion index for each public chain from normalized within-repertoire ranks of inferred template counts. A later analysis computed generation probabilities with a VDJ recombination model fitted to out-of-frame rearrangements, and checked the results against IGoR. In a later analysis, hypergeometric tests were used to score TCR-TCR, TCR-HLA and TCR-CMV co-occurrence, with a repertoire-size bias correction applied to TCR pairs. False discovery rates were estimated in a later analysis by permuting HLA or CMV assignments 20 times. In a later analysis, co-occurring TCRs were grouped using DBSCAN, with TCRdist sequence similarity added in when clustering inside HLA-allele-positive subsets. Co-occurrence clustering excluded repertoires with fewer than 30,000 or more than 120,000 public chains, plus five with anomalous nucleotide sharing. TCRdb provides this immuneACCESS table in a form limited to in-frame rearrangements. Some clones are lacking; in checked studies, under half of them reflect an unresolved V gene, and why the rest are absent is not known. V and J calls and clone size are copied from that table; D and trimming were computed from the DNA. For this sample there are more than 20,000 clones; just under 70% appear just once. The top ten clones comprise roughly 4.5% of the sample.

Summary of the overall study and its limitations: Cytomegalovirus status was reported to be diagnosed by the classifier with high specificity and sensitivity in both the original and validation cohorts. A later genetic analysis reported fewer N-insertions in productive TCRs among donors in an Asian-associated ancestry cluster than the roughly 700-donor mean. An association between a missense DCLRE1C variant and V-gene and J-gene trimming of TCR beta chains was found in a later genetic analysis and replicated in an independent cohort. Several of the top co-occurrence clusters appeared to be linked to parvovirus B19, influenza, CMV and Epstein-Barr virus, according to a later analysis. At a false discovery rate of 0.05, a later analysis linked 16,951 TCR beta sequences to specific HLA alleles. In a later analysis, HLA-associated TCR beta chains showed more clonal expansion and lower generation probabilities than non-associated chains that were equally common. The study listed 150 to 200 TCR beta chains as associated with cytomegalovirus. According to a later analysis, TCR association rates differed among HLA loci, with DRB1 alleles showing the most associated TCRs and HLA-C alleles showing the fewest. In vitro tests confirmed that three of the cytomegalovirus-associated TCR beta chains recognize cytomegalovirus antigens. The only immune exposure information available for the cohort was CMV serostatus. A cluster of highly shared sequence variants was judged likely to be a technical artifact of the sequencing pipeline. Only TCR beta chains were sequenced in this cohort, and the absence of alpha or paired-chain data limited detectable features. Most CMV-associated TCR beta chains appeared to be HLA-restricted in a later analysis, and the HLA associations seemed to be driven largely by CMV exposure. When HLA alleles, especially DR and DQ, strongly co-occurred, TCR associations were difficult to assign to individual alleles. Sequencing depth was assumed to be roughly uniform across donors in the presence/absence analyses, though that assumption may not hold. A further reported finding was that TCR beta sequences accurately predicted the HLA-A and HLA-B alleles for most subjects in the first cohort. The authors suggested that the approach could potentially be generalized to other disease states and immunological phenotypes. Some IMGT-functional V segments, including TRBV6-2 and TRBV6-3, could not be distinguished by the 87-base-pair reads and were therefore excluded. Because counts were too low, approximately 18 rarely observed V segments, including chromosome 9 orphons, were excluded from the earlier analysis of several hundred of the donors. Linkage disequilibrium might explain the correlated functional status among segregating V segments, but an unknown experimental factor could not be ruled out. Because some donors lacked HLA typing at each locus, the association tests relied only on the typed subset. Broadly in line with IMGT annotations, most TCR beta V segments showed up in productive rearrangements about 87% or about 30% of the time in an earlier analysis of 587 of the donors. Most TCR sequences were observed very rarely across donors, whereas some public TCRs were present in many individuals.

A remark on this clone: Its antigen is not yet known. No much larger clone exists at a distance of one base, and base qualities are not known.

The CDR3 runs 14 amino acids, cysteine and phenylalanine included. This entry keeps only the CDR3 DNA: 42 bases, framed from base 1. Ends trimmed: V by 5 bases, J by 4 bases; bases unmatched to a gene: 6. From the germline V gene, CDR1 is SNHLY and CDR2 is FYNNEI. The cohort comprised under 700 healthy bone marrow donors. At the time of sampling, every cohort member was nominally healthy, though immune exposures that went unrecorded were likely present. The donor tested CMV seronegative, placing the donor among the 350 or so seronegative members of the cohort. A peripheral blood sample was provided by each donor, and peripheral blood mononuclear cells were used for TCR beta sequencing. Genomic DNA was extracted from the blood cell samples with the Qiagen DNeasy Blood Extraction Kit.

This receptor chain uses TRBV2 and TRBJ2-7; 9 junctional bases match TRBD2. The clonotype was recovered from a woman in her forties or fifties in good health and CMV-seronegative. The sequenced material came from PBMCs. CDR3 region: CASSRQRGEYEQYF. The sequenced DNA is TGTGCCAGCAGTAGGCAGCGGGGGGAATACGAGCAGTACTTC.